This record concerns one T cell receptor beta chain sequence. Its target is not known. The genes are named according to mouse. The read terminates 1 residue before the CDR3 end, so the remaining end is supplied by the germline J gene. The assay was immunoSEQ multiplex PCR, and TCRdb's table has in-frame clones only and misses some. The sample yields several thousand clones, around 50% seen once. This sample was taken from a study of tissue T cells after allogeneic stem cell transplantation. The study, taken as a whole, reports: Anatomically similar tissues had similar TCR repertoires within each patient. Across patients, clones rarely overlapped, yet motif clusters were shared tissue-specifically. In patients and mice, blood and spleen missed much of tissue repertoire.

Germline CDR1 GKSSPN, CDR2 SITVG. V trimming: 1 base; J trimming: 1 base; junction bases outside the gene matches: 0. The CDR3 is 13 amino acids. Time point: mouse harvest day 7 after allogeneic transplant. Each mouse received 10^7 T-cell-depleted marrow cells plus 10^6 splenic CD5+ T cells by tail vein. B6 (H2b) cells into BALB/c (H2d) mice; tissues taken at day 7 or 14. The sequencing input was gut tissue. The rearrangement uses TRBV31 and TRBJ1-1; TRBD1 aligns across 7 bases. The receptor comes from a female BALB/c mouse given C57BL/6 T cells with graft-versus-host disease after an allogeneic hematopoietic cell transplant. CDR3 amino acids: CAWSRDRNTEVFF. The CDR3 DNA, read in part, is TGTGCCTGGAGTCGGGACAGAAACACAGAAGTCTTC.